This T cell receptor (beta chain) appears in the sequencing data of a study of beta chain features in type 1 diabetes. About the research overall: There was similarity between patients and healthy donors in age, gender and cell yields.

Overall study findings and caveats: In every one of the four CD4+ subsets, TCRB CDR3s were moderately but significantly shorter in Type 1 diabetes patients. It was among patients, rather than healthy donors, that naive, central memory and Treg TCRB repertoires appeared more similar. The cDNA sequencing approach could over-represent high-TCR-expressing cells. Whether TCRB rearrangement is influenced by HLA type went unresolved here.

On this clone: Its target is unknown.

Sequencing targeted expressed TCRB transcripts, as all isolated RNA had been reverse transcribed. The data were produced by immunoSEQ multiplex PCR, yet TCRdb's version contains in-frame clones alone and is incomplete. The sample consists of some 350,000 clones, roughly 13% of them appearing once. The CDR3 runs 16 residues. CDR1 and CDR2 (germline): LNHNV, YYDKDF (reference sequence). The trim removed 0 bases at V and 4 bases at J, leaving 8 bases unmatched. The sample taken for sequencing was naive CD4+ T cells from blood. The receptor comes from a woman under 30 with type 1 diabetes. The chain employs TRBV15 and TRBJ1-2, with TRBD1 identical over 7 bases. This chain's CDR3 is CATSRDWRGLAYGYTF. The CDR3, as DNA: TGTGCCACCAGCAGAGATTGGAGGGGGCTGGCCTATGGCTACACCTTC.